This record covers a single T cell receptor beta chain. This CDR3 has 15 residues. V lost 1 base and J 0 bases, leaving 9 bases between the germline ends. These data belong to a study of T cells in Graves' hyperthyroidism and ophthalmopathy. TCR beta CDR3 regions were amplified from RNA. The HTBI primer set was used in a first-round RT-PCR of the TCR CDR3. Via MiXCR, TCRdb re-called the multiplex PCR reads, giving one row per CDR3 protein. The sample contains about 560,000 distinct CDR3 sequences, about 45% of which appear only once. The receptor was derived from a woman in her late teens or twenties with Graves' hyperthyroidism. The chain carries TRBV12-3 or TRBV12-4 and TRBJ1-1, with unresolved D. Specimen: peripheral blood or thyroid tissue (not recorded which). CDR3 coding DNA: TGTGCCAGCAGTTTAGAGGGAATGGTGAACACTGAAGCTTTCTTT. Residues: CASSLEGMVNTEAFF.